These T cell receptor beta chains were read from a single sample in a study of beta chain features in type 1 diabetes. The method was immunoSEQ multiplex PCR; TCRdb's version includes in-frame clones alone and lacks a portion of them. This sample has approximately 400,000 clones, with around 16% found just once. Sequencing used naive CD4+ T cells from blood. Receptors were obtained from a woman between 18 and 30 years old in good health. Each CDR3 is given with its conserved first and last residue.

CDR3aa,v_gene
CATSTKRTSGSYNEQFF,TRBV15
CASCRDFHEQYF,TRBV18
CSVEGRQAPPQYF,TRBV29-1
CASSLTLGRDNEQFF,TRBV7-3
CASSLGEGNEQFF,TRBV5-1
CASSLIKNTGELFF,TRBV7-3
CASSYRSSGSNEQFF,TRBV28
CASSRETGGGPGELFF,TRBV5-1
CASTPGGINQPQHF,TRBV7-9
CASSSVGQAREYF,TRBV5-1
CASSAGVTGPSYNEQFF,TRBV9
CASRTQGAGETQYF,TRBV5-6
CASSEVAGGYEQYF,TRBV6-5
CSVHPGQGKYEQYF,TRBV29-1
CASAAGLAGDEQYF,TRBV27
CASSFNTDRGHRFAFF,TRBV6-5
CASSLVGSGANVLTF,TRBV7-6
CASRYLSVGATQYF,TRBV6-5
CASRREEEQYF,TRBV6-6
CASSGQGAGANVLTF,TRBV2
CASTGGETQYF,TRBV6-5
CASSSEGGNQPQHF,TRBV7-9
CASSLDRDHEKLFF,TRBV7-9
CASSLGRGGINF,TRBV11-2
CAARPGTSGRNEQFF,TRBV6-1
CASSYTSGETQYF,TRBV6-6
CASSLLGGGNQPQHF,TRBV28
CAWSSTPRTEAFF,TRBV30
CASSLQTTPRAEQYF,TRBV19
CAWSGRTSGAYEQYF,TRBV30
CSPRGADTQYF,TRBV20-1
CASSSTSGPFNEQFF,TRBV7-3